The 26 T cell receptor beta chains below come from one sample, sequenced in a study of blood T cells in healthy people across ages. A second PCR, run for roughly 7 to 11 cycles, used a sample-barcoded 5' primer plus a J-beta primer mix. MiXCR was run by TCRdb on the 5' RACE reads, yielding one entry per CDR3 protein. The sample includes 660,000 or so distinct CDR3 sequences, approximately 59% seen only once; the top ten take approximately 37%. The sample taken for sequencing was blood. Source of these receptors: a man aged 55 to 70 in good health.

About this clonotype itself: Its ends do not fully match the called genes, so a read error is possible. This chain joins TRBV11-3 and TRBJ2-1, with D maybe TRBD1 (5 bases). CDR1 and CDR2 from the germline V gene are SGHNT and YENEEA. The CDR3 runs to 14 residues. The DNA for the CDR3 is TGTGCCTGCAGCCTCCCGACAGCATACAATGAGCAGTTCTTC. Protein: CACSLPTAYNEQFF. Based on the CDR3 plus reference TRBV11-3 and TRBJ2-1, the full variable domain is EAGVVQSPRYKIIEKKQPVAFWCNPISGHNTLYWYLQNLGQGPELLIRYENEEAVDDSQLPKDRFSAERLKGVDSTLKIQPAELGDSAVYLCACSLPTAYNEQFFGPGTRLTVL.

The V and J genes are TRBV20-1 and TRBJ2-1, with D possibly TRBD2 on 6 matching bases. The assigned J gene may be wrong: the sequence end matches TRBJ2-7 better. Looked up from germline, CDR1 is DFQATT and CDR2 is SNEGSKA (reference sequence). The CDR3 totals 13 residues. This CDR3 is CSAPGLIHNEQYF. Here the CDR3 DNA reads TGCAGTGCCCCGGGACTGATTCACAATGAGCAGTACTTC.

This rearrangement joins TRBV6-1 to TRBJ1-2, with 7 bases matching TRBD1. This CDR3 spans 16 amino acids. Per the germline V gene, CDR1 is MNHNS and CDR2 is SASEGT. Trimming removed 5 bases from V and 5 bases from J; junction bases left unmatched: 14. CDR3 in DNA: TGTGCCAGCAGTCCTCGACAGGGAGGGTCTCGGTATGGCTACACCTTC. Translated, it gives CASSPRQGGSRYGYTF.

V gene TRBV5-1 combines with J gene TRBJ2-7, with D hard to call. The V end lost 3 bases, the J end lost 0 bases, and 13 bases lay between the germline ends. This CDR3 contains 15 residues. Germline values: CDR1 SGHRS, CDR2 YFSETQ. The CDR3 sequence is CASSSVPRSSYEQYF. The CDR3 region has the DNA TGCGCCAGCAGCTCCGTGCCCAGATCCTCCTACGAGCAGTACTTC.

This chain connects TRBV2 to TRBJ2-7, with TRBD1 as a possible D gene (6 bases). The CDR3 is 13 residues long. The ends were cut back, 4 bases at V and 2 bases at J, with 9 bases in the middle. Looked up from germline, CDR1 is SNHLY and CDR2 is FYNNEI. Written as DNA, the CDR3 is TGTGCCAGCAGTGGACAGGTTCCCTACGAGCAGTACTTC. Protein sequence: CASSGQVPYEQYF.

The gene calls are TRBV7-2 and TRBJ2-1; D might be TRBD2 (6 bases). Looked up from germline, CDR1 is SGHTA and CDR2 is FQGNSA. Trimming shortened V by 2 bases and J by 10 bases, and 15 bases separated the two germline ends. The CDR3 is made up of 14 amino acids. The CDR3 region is CASSLIPTRWEQFF. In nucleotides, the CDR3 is TGTGCCAGCAGCTTAATCCCGACTAGATGGGAGCAGTTCTTC.

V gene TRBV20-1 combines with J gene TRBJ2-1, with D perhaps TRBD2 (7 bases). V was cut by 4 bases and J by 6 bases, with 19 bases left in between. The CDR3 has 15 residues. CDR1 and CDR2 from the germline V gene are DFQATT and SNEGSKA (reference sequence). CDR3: CSATGGGAGLNEQFF. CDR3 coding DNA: TGCAGTGCTACCGGCGGGGGCGCAGGGCTCAATGAGCAGTTCTTC.

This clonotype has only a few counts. CDR3 sequence reads: CASSYSRPYSFNEQFF. The CDR3, as DNA: TGTGCCAGCAGTTACTCGAGGCCATACTCTTTCAATGAGCAGTTCTTC. The rearrangement uses TRBV6-5 and TRBJ2-1; D not certain. V lost 0 bases and J 6 bases, leaving 15 bases between the germline ends. CDR1 is MNHEY, CDR2 SVGAGI, per germline. The CDR3 runs 16 residues.

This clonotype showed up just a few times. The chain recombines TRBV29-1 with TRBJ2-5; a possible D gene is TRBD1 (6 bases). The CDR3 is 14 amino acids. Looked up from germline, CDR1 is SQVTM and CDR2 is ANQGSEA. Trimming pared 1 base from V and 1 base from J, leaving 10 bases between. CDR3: CSVEVWTAQETQYF. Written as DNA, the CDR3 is TGCAGCGTTGAAGTGTGGACAGCCCAAGAGACCCAGTACTTC.

The CDR3 protein is CASSQKGTGYETQYF. As DNA, the CDR3 is TGCGCCAGCAGCCAAAAGGGGACCGGGTACGAGACCCAGTACTTC. The genes are TRBV4-1 and TRBJ2-5; D is possibly TRBD1 or TRBD2 (5 bases each). The CDR3 consists of 15 residues. V was shortened by 2 bases and J by 5 bases, with 15 bases between the two germline ends. Germline-derived CDR1 and CDR2 are MGHRA and YSYEKL.

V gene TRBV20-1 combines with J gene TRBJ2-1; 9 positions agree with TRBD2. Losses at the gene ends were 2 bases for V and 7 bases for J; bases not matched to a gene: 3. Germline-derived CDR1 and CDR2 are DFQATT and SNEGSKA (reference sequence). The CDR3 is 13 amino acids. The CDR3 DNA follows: TGCAGTGCTAGACCCCTAGCGGGGAATGAGCAGTTCTTC. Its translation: CSARPLAGNEQFF.

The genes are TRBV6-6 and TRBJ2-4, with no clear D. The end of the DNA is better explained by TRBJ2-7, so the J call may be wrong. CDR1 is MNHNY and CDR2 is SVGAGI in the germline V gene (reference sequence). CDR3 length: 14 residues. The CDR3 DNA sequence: TGTGCCAGCGTTCCTGGGCAGGACTCCTACGAGCAGTACTTC. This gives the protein CASVPGQDSYEQYF.

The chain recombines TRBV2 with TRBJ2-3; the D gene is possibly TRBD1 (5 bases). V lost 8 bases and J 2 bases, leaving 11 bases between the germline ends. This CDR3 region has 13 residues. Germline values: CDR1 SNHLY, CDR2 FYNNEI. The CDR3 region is CASLRQYTDTQYF. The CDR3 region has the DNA TGTGCCAGCCTTAGACAGTACACAGATACGCAGTATTTT.

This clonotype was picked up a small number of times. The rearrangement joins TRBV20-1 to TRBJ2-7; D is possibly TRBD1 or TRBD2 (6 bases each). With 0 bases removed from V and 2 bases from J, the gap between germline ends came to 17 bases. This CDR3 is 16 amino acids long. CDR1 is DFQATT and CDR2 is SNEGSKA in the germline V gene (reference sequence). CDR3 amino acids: CSARDPGGARPYEQYF. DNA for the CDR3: TGCAGTGCTAGAGATCCCGGGGGCGCGAGGCCCTACGAGCAGTACTTC.

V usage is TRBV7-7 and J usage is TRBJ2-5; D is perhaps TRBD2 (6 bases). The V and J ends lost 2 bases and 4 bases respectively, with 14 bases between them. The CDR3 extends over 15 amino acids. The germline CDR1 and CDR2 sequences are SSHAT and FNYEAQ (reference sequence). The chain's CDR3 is CASSLSPGTGETQYF. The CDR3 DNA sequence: TGTGCCAGCAGCTTATCCCCCGGGACTGGAGAGACCCAGTACTTC. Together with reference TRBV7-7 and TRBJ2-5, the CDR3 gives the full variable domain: GAGVSQSPRYKVTKRGQDVTLRCDPISSHATLYWYQQALGQGPEFLTYFNYEAQPDKSGLPSDRFSAERPEGSISTLTIQRTEQRDSAMYRCASSLSPGTGETQYFGPGTRLLVL.

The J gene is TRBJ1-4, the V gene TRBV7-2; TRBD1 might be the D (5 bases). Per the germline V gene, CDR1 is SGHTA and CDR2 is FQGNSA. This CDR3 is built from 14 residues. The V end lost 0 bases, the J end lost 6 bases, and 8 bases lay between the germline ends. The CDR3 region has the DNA TGTGCCAGCAGCTTAGCGAGGGGTGATGAAAAACTGTTTTTT. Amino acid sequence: CASSLARGDEKLFF.

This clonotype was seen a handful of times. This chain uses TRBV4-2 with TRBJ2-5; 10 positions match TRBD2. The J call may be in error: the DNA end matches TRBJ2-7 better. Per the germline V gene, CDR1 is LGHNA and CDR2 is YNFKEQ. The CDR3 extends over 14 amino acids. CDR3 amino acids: CASSQEAGGYEQYF. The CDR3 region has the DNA TGTGCCAGCAGCCAAGAAGCGGGGGGGTACGAGCAGTACTTC.

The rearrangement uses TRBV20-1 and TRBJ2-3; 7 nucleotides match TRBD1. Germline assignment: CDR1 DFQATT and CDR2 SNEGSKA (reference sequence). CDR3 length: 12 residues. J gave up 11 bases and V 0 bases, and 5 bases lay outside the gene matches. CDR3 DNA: TGCAGTGCTAGAGAGACGAGGACAGGGCAGTATTTT. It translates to CSARETRTGQYF.

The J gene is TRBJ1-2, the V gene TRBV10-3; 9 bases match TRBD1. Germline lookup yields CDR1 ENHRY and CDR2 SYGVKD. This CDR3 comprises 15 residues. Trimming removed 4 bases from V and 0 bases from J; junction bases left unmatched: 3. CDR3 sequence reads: CAISGGQGTNYGYTF. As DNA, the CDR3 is TGTGCCATCAGTGGTGGACAGGGGACTAACTATGGCTACACCTTC.

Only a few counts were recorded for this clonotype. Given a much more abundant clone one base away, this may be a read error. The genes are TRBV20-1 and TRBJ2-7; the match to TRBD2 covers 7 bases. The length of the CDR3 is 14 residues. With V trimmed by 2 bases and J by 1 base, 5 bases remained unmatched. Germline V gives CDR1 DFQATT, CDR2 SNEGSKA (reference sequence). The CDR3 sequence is CSARPRAGSYEQYF. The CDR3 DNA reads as TGCAGTGCTAGACCACGAGCGGGGTCCTACGAGCAGTACTTC.

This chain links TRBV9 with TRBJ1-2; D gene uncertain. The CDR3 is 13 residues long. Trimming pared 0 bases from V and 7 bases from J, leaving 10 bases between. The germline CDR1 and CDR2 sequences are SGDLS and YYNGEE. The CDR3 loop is CASSVVGNLGYTF. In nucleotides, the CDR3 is TGTGCCAGCAGCGTAGTAGGGAATCTTGGCTACACCTTC.

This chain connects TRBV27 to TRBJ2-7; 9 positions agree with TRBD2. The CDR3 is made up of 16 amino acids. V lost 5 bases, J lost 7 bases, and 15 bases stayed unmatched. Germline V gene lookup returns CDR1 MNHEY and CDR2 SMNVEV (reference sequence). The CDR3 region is CASSTQRGAGYNEQYF. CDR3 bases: TGTGCCAGCAGTACCCAGCGGGGGGCGGGATACAATGAGCAGTACTTC.

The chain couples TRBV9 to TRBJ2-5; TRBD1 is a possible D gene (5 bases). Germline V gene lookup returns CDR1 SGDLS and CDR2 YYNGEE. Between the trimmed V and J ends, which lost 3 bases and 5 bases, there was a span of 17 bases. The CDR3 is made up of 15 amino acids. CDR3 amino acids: CASSESPRAVETQYF. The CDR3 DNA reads TGTGCCAGCAGCGAGAGCCCCAGGGCCGTGGAGACCCAGTACTTC.

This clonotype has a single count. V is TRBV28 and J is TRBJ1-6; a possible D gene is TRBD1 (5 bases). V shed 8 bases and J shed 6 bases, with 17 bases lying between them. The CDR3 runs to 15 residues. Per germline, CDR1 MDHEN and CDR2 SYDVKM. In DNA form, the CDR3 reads TGTGCCAGCCATTTTAGGGGAGATAGTAATTCACCCCTCCACTTT. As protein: CASHFRGDSNSPLHF.

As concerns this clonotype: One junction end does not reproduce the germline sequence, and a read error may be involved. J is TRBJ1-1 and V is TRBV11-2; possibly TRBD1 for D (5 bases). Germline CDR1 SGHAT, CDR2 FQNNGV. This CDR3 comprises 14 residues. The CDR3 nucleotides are TGTACCAGCAGCGAGGGGCGCCGGAACACTGAAGCTTTCTTT. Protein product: CTSSEGRRNTEAFF.

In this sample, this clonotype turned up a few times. CDR3 DNA sequence: TGTGCCACCAGTGACACACTAGCCGGGGGGGGCTCCTACAATGAGCAGTTCTTC. Residues: CATSDTLAGGGSYNEQFF. J is TRBJ2-1 and V is TRBV24-1; 8 bases are a match to TRBD2. This CDR3 is built from 18 residues. The V and J ends lost 4 bases and 0 bases, in that order; junction bases with no gene match: 10. CDR1 and CDR2 (germline): KGHDR, SFDVKD.